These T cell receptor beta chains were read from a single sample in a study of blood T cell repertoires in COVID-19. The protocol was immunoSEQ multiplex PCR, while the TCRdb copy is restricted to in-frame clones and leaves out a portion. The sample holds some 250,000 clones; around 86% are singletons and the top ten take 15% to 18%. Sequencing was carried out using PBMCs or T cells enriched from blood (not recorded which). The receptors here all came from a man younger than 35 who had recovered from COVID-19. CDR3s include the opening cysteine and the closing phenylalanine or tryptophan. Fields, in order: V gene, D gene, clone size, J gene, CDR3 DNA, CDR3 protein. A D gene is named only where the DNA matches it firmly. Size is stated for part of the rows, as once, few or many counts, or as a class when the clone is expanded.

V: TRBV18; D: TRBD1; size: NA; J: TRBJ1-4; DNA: TGTGCCAGCTCACGAGGGACAGGCCGAGGTTCTGGTGAAAAACTGTTTTTT; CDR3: CASSRGTGRGSGEKLFF
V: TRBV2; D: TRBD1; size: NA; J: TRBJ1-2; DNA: TGTGCCAGCAGGACAGGGGAAAGGGATGGCTACACCTTC; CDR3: CASRTGERDGYTF
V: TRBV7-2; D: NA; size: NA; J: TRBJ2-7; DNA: TGTGCCAGCAGCGTTGGGGCGGGGCAGGGCTACGAGCAGTACTTC; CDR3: CASSVGAGQGYEQYF
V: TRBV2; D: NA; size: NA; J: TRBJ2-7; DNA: TGTGCCAGCAGTTCATTTTCCCGGCAGGGGTTAGTCTTACCTTACGAGCAGTACTTC; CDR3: CASSSFSRQGLVLPYEQYF
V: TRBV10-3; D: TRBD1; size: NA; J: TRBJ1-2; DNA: TGTGCCATCAGTGCGTCGGGACAGCCCTATGGCTACACCTTC; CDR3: CAISASGQPYGYTF
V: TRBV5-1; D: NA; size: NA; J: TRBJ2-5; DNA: TGCGCCAGCAGCGCCGCGGGGCCGCGGCAAGAGACCCAGTACTTC; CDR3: CASSAAGPRQETQYF
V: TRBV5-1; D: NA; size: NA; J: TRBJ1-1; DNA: TGCGCCAGCAGCTGGAGAGACCCTTCGAACACTGAAGCTTTCTTT; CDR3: CASSWRDPSNTEAFF
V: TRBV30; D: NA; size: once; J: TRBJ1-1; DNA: TGTGCCTGGACAGGGGTCACTGAAGCTTTCTTT; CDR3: CAWTGVTEAFF
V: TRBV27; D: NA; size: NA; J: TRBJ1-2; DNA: TGTGCCAGCGGGCCATTCGATTCTAACTATGGCTACACCTTC; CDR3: CASGPFDSNYGYTF
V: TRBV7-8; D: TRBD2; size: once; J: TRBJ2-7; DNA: TGTGCCAGCAGCTTAAGGACTAGCGGTAACCCCTACGAGCAGTACTTC; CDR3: CASSLRTSGNPYEQYF
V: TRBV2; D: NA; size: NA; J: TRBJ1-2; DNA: TGTGCCAGCAGTGATTGGGCAGCCGATAACTATGGCTACACCTTC; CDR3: CASSDWAADNYGYTF
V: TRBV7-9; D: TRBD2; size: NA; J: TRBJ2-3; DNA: TGTGCCAGCAGCCCTCCTCGGGCGGGGGGCACAGATACGCAGTATTTT; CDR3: CASSPPRAGGTDTQYF
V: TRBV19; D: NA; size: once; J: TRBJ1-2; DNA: TGTGCCAGTAGTCTCACGCACGAAGGGGTTAACTATGGCTACACCTTC; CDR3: CASSLTHEGVNYGYTF
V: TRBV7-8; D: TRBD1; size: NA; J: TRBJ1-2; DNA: TGTGCCAGCAGCCAAGACAGGGCCCCACGTGGCTACACCTTC; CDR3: CASSQDRAPRGYTF
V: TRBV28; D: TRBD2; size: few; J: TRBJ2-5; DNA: TGTGCCAGCAGTTTACCCGGACTAGCGCAAGAGACCCAGTACTTC; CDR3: CASSLPGLAQETQYF
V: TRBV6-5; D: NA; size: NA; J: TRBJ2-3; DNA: TGTGCCAGCACCCAGAGGGCGGGCACAGATACGCAGTATTTT; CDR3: CASTQRAGTDTQYF
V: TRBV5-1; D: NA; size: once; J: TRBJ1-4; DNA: TGCGCCAGCAGCTGGACATTCGGTAATGAAAAACTGTTTTTT; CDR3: CASSWTFGNEKLFF
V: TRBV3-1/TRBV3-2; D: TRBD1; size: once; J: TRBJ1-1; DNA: TGTGCCAGCAGCCGACAGGGTCTTTTGAACACTGAAGCTTTCTTT; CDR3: CASSRQGLLNTEAFF
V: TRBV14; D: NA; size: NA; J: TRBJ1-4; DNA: TGTGCCAGCAGCCAAAAAACAGGGCTTCAGGCTAATGAAAAACTGTTTTTT; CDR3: CASSQKTGLQANEKLFF
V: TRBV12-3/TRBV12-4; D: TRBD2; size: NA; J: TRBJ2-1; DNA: TGTGCCAGCAGTCCTAGGACGGGAGGTCGGTTCTTC; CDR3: CASSPRTGGRFF
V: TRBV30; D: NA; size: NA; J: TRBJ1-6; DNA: TGTGCCGCGGCCATACTGGATTCACCCCTCCACTTT; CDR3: CAAAILDSPLHF
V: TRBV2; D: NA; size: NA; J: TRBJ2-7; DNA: TGTGCCAGCAGCGTTAGACAGACCTCCTACGAGCAGTACTTC; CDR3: CASSVRQTSYEQYF
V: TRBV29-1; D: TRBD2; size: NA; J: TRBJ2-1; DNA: TGCAGCGCCGGACCCCAGCGGGAGGACTACAATGAGCAGTTCTTC; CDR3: CSAGPQREDYNEQFF
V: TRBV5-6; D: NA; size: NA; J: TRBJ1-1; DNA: TGTGCCAGCAGCCTACAGGGTCTTGGTGAAGCTTTCTTT; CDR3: CASSLQGLGEAFF
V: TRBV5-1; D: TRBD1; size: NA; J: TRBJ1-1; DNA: TGCGCCAGCAGCTTCCGACAGGGGGCTGAAGCTTTCTTT; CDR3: CASSFRQGAEAFF
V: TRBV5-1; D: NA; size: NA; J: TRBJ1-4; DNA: TGCGCCAGCAGCTTGGGGGGCGGAATAGAAAAACTGTTTTTT; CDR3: CASSLGGGIEKLFF
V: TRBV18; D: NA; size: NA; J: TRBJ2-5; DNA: TGTGCCAGCTCACCACGGACAGACTTACAAGAGACCCAGTACTTC; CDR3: CASSPRTDLQETQYF
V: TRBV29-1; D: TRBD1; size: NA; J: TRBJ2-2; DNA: TGCAGCGGGACGACAGGGATGAACACCGGGGAGCTGTTTTTT; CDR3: CSGTTGMNTGELFF
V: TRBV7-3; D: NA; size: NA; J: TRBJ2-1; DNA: TGTGCCAGCAGCTTTTCACGGGACTCCTACAATGAGCAGTTCTTC; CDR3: CASSFSRDSYNEQFF
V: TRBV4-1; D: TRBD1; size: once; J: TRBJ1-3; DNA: TGCGCCAGCAGCCAGGGCCGACAGGGTACGGGAAACACCATATATTTT; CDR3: CASSQGRQGTGNTIYF
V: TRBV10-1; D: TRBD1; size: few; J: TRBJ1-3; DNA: TGCGCCAGACCGGACAGGGGGCGGTGGGGAAACACCATATATTTT; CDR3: CARPDRGRWGNTIYF
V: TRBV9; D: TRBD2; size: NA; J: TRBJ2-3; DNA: TGTGCCAGCAGCCCGGGACTAGCGGGATACGGGGGCACAGATACGCAGTATTTT; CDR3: CASSPGLAGYGGTDTQYF
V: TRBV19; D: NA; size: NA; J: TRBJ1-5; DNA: TGTGCCAGTAGTATAGACTCGGGGCCCCGGGACACCCATAGCAATCAGCCCCAGCATTTT; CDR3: CASSIDSGPRDTHSNQPQHF
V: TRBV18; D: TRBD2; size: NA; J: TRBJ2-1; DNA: TGTGCCAGCTCACCTATGGGACTAGCGGGAGGGGGCAATGAGCAGTTCTTC; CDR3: CASSPMGLAGGGNEQFF
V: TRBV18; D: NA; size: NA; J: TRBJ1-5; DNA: TGTGCCAGCTCACCACTACACAGTCAGCCCCAGCATTTT; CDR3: CASSPLHSQPQHF
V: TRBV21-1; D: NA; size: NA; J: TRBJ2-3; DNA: TGTGCCAGCAGCAAAAGCCCGTCAAGCGGACTCACAGATACGCAGTATTTT; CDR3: CASSKSPSSGLTDTQYF
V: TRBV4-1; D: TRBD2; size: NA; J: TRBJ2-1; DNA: TGCGCCAGCAGCCGGACTAGCGGTCCGTCTTACAATGAGCAGTTCTTC; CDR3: CASSRTSGPSYNEQFF
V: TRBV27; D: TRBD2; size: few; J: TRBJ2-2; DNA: TGTGCCAGCAGTTTCCGTAGACTAGCGGGAGGTCCCGGGGAGCTGTTTTTT; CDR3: CASSFRRLAGGPGELFF
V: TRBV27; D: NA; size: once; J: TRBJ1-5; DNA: TGTGCCAGCAGCTCCAACAGGGCGACTCAGCCCCAGCATTTT; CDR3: CASSSNRATQPQHF
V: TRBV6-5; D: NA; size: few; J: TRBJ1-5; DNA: TGTGCCAGCGAAAGCGGACAGAGAAGCAATCAGCCCCAGCATTTT; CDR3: CASESGQRSNQPQHF